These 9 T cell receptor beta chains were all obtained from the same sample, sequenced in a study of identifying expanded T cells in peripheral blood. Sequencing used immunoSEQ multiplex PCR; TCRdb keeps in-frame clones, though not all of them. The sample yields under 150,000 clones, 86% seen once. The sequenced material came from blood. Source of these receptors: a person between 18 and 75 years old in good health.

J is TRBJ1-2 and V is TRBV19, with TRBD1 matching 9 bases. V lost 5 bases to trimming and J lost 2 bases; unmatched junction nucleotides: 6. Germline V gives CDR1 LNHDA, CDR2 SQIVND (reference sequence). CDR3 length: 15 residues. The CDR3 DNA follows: TGTGCCAGTAGTTCCCCGGACAGGGGAAACTATGGCTACACCTTC. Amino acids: CASSSPDRGNYGYTF.

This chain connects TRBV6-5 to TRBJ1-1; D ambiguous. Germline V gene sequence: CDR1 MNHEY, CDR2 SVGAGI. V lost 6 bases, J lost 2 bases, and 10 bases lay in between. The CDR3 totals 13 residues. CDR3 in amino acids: CASRPPANTEAFF. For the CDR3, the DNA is TGTGCCAGCAGGCCTCCAGCTAACACTGAAGCTTTCTTT.

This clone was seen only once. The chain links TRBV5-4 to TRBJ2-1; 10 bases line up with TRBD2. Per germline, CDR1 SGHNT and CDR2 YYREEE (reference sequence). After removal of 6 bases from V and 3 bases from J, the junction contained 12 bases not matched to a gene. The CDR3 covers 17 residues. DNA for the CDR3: TGTGCCAGCACCTCCGGCGGTCTAGCGGGGGTCTACAATGAGCAGTTCTTC. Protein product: CASTSGGLAGVYNEQFF.

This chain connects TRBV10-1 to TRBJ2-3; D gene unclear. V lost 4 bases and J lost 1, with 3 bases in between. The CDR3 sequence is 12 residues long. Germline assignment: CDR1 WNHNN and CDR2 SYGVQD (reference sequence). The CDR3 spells CASSGGTDTQYF. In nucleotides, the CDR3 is TGCGCCAGCAGTGGAGGCACAGATACGCAGTATTTT.

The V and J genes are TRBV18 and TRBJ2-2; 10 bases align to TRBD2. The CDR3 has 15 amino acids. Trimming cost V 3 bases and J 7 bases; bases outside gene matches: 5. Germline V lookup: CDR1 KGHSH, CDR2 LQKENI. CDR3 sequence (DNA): TGTGCCAGCTCACCGCTAGCGGGAGAGGTCGGGGAGCTGTTTTTT. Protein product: CASSPLAGEVGELFF.

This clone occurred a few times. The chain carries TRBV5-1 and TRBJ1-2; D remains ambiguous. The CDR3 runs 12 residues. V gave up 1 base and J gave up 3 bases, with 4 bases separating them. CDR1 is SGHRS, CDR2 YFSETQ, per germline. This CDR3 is CASSLKDYGYTF. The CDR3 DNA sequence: TGCGCCAGCAGCTTGAAGGACTATGGCTACACCTTC.

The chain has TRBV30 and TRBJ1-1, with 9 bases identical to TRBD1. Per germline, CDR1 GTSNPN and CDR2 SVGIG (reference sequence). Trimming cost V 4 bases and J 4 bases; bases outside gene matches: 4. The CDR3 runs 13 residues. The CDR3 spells CAWNRGLSTEAFF. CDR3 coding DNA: TGTGCCTGGAACAGGGGGCTTAGCACTGAAGCTTTCTTT.

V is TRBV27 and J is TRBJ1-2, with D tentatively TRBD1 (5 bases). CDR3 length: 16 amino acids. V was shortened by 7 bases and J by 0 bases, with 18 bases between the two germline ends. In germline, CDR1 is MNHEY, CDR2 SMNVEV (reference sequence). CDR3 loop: CASKGVGTDSNYGYTF. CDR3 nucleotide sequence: TGTGCCAGCAAAGGGGTCGGGACTGACTCTAACTATGGCTACACCTTC.

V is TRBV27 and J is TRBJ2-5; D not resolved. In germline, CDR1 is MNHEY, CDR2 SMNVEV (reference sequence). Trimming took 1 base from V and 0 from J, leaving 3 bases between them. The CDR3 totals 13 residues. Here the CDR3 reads CASSLLYQETQYF. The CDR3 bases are TGTGCCAGCAGTTTATTGTACCAAGAGACCCAGTACTTC.